The 11 T cell receptor beta chains given below trace back to one sample, sequenced in a study of T cells in localized non-small cell lung cancer. Some clones are missing from TCRdb's copy, which holds only in-frame ones; the method was immunoSEQ multiplex PCR. Found here are about 52,000 clones, 75% to 90% of them singletons; the top ten hold under 20%. Sample: peripheral blood, taken before any cancer treatment. The receptors here all came from a male donor older than 55 with stage III squamous cell lung carcinoma.

The chain is built from TRBV9 and TRBJ2-2; 9 positions agree with TRBD1. V gave up 2 bases and J gave up 4 bases; unmatched junction bases: 3. The CDR3 runs to 15 residues. CDR1 and CDR2 (germline): SGDLS, YYNGEE. The CDR3 DNA reads TGTGCCAGCAGCGTCGGACAGGGGCTCACCGGGGAGCTGTTTTTT. This translates into CASSVGQGLTGELFF. The full variable domain, its missing parts supplied by reference TRBV9 and TRBJ2-2, is DSGVTQTPKHLITATGQRVTLRCSPRSGDLSVYWYQQSLDQGLQFLIQYYNGEERAKGNILERFSAQQFPDLHSELNLSSLELGDSALYFCASSVGQGLTGELFFGEGSRLTVL.

This clone occurred once. The chain carries TRBV9 and TRBJ2-7; D gene unclear. The V gene's germline CDR1 is SGDLS and CDR2 YYNGEE. V shed 0 bases and J shed 3 bases, with 10 bases lying between them. There are 14 residues in the CDR3. The CDR3 protein is CASSVALGNYEQYF. In nucleotides, the CDR3 is TGTGCCAGCAGCGTAGCTTTAGGGAACTACGAGCAGTACTTC.

Only one count was recorded for this clone. The rearrangement links TRBV5-1 to TRBJ2-2; perhaps TRBD2 as D (5 bases). Germline V gives CDR1 SGHRS, CDR2 YFSETQ. This CDR3 comprises 16 residues. The V gene lost 4 bases and the J gene lost 3 bases, with 16 bases spanning the gap. CDR3 DNA: TGCGCCAGCAGCCCCTTTTCAGCGGCTGACACCGGGGAGCTGTTTTTT. Translating gives CASSPFSAADTGELFF. Full variable domain (outside the CDR3, taken from reference TRBV5-1 and TRBJ2-2): KAGVTQTPRYLIKTRGQQVTLSCSPISGHRSVSWYQQTPGQGLQFLFEYFSETQRNKGNFPGRFSGRQFSNSRSEMNVSTLELGDSALYLCASSPFSAADTGELFFGEGSRLTVL.

V usage is TRBV27 and J usage is TRBJ2-7; D is perhaps TRBD1 (6 bases). The CDR3 totals 16 residues. Germline CDR1 reads MNHEY; CDR2 reads SMNVEV (reference sequence). With 2 bases removed from V and 4 bases from J, the gap between germline ends came to 18 bases. The CDR3 DNA is TGTGCCAGCAGTTTAAGGGACACCCGCGATATTTACGAGCAGTACTTC. This translates into CASSLRDTRDIYEQYF.

The chain combines TRBV4-1 with TRBJ1-1; D is undetermined. Trimming shortened V by 0 bases and J by 4 bases, and 9 bases separated the two germline ends. CDR3 size: 14 residues. Germline CDR1 reads MGHRA; CDR2 reads YSYEKL. CDR3 sequence: CASSQERASTEAFF. CDR3 DNA: TGCGCCAGCAGCCAAGAAAGGGCTAGCACTGAAGCTTTCTTT.

The V and J genes are TRBV11-2 and TRBJ2-5; TRBD1 agrees at 8 bases. CDR1 SGHAT and CDR2 FQNNGV come from the germline V gene. The CDR3 totals 19 residues. V shed 4 bases and J 1 base; nucleotides not matched to a gene: 17. The CDR3 spells CASSSRPGTGDLSQETQYF. CDR3 in DNA: TGTGCCAGCAGCTCCCGGCCCGGGACAGGCGATCTATCCCAAGAGACCCAGTACTTC. Variable domain in full (rest from reference TRBV11-2 and TRBJ2-5): EAGVAQSPRYKIIEKRQSVAFWCNPISGHATLYWYQQILGQGPKLLIQFQNNGVVDDSQLPKDRFSAERLKGVDSTLKIQPAKLEDSAVYLCASSSRPGTGDLSQETQYFGPGTRLLVL.

The genes are TRBV9 and TRBJ2-3; 8 bases are shared with TRBD2. CDR1 and CDR2 (germline): SGDLS, YYNGEE. V trimming: 3 bases; J trimming: 6 bases; junction bases outside the gene matches: 15. CDR3 size: 17 residues. As DNA, the CDR3 is TGTGCCAGCAGCGGACCGCGGTTAGCGGGGAGGTATGATACGCAGTATTTT. It translates to CASSGPRLAGRYDTQYF. Full variable domain (outside the CDR3, taken from reference TRBV9 and TRBJ2-3): DSGVTQTPKHLITATGQRVTLRCSPRSGDLSVYWYQQSLDQGLQFLIQYYNGEERAKGNILERFSAQQFPDLHSELNLSSLELGDSALYFCASSGPRLAGRYDTQYFGPGTRLTVL.

The rearrangement joins TRBV7-7 to TRBJ2-2; D is perhaps TRBD1 (5 bases). The CDR3 is made up of 15 amino acids. Germline CDR1 is SSHAT and CDR2 is FNYEAQ (reference sequence). V was trimmed by 4 bases and J by 6 bases, leaving 15 bases between them. The CDR3 coding sequence is TGTGCCAGCAGCTCGCGTCAGGGCACTTCCGGGGAGCTGTTTTTT. Its translation: CASSSRQGTSGELFF.

The chain uses TRBV5-1 and TRBJ1-1; D possibly corresponds to TRBD1 (5 bases). Germline CDR1 and CDR2: SGHRS and YFSETQ. The CDR3 runs to 15 residues. Trimming cost V 1 base and J 2 bases, with 12 bases left between them. The CDR3 region is CASSLKGDKNTEAFF. DNA for the CDR3: TGCGCCAGCAGCTTGAAAGGGGATAAAAACACTGAAGCTTTCTTT.

In this sample, this clone turned up once. This sequence joins TRBV7-2 and TRBJ2-7; 9 bases agree with TRBD2. Per germline, CDR1 SGHTA and CDR2 FQGNSA. V dropped 4 bases and J dropped 0; count of bases not matched to a gene: 1. The CDR3 loop spans 14 amino acids. CDR3 sequence reads: CASSYSGGSYEQYF. CDR3 in DNA: TGTGCCAGCAGCTATAGCGGGGGCTCCTACGAGCAGTACTTC.

The chain carries TRBV5-1 and TRBJ2-1; the match to TRBD2 covers 10 bases. Germline assignment: CDR1 SGHRS and CDR2 YFSETQ. The J segment lost 7 bases and the V segment lost 4 bases, leaving 8 bases of the junction unmatched. The CDR3 spans 15 residues. The CDR3 sequence is CASSAIAGGLNEQFF. CDR3 nucleotides: TGCGCCAGCAGCGCCATAGCGGGGGGTCTAAATGAGCAGTTCTTC.